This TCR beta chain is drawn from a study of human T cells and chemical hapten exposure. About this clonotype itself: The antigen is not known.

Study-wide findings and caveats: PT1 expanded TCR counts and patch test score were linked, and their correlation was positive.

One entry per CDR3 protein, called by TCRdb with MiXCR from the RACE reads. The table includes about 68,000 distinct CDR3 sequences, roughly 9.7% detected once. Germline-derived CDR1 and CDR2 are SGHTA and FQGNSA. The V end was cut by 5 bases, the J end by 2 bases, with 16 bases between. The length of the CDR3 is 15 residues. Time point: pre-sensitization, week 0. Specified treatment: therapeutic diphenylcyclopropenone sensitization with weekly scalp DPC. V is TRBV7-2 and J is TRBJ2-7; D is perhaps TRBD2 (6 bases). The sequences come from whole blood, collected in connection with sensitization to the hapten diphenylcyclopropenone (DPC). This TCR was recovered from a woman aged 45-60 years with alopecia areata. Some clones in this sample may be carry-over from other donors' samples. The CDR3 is CASSLGGTPPYEQYF. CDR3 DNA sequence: TGTGCCAGCAGCCTGGGGGGTACTCCTCCCTACGAGCAGTACTTC.